These 15 T cell receptor beta chains share one sample of origin, sequenced in a study of shared clonotypes between healthy human individuals. TCRdb's copy holds only in-frame clones and misses some; the assay was immunoSEQ multiplex PCR. The data hold fewer than 350,000 clones, with more than 75% observed a single time. The sequenced material came from memory CD8+ T cells sorted from blood. The subset is: CD45RO+ cells pooled with CCR7-negative TemRA cells. The receptors come from a man aged 18-30 years in good health.

V usage is TRBV7-9 and J usage is TRBJ2-3; D unclear. Germline V gives CDR1 SEHNR, CDR2 FQNEAQ (reference sequence). Trimming shortened V by 8 bases and J by 4 bases, and 13 bases separated the two germline ends. The CDR3 contains 13 residues. The chain's CDR3 is CASDLTVSDTQYF. CDR3 nucleotide sequence: TGTGCCAGCGATCTCACGGTTTCAGATACGCAGTATTTT. Full variable domain (missing parts from reference TRBV7-9 and TRBJ2-3): DTGVSQNPRHKITKRGQNVTFRCDPISEHNRLYWYRQTLGQGPEFLTYFQNEAQLEKSRLLSDRFSAERPKGSFSTLEIQRTEQGDSAMYLCASDLTVSDTQYFGPGTRLTVL.

This clone was recorded a few times. This chain links TRBV9 with TRBJ1-5; no reliable D call. The CDR3 covers 15 residues. Trimming stripped 4 bases from V and 0 bases from J, with 11 bases between. Germline values: CDR1 SGDLS, CDR2 YYNGEE. DNA for the CDR3: TGTGCCAGCAGCCATGGGTCCCATAGCAATCAGCCCCAGCATTTT. This translates into CASSHGSHSNQPQHF.

The J gene is TRBJ2-1, the V gene TRBV5-6; D might be TRBD1 (6 bases). This CDR3 has 13 residues. The germline V and J ends were trimmed by 7 bases and 7 bases, with 15 bases remaining between them. Germline V gene sequence: CDR1 SGHDT, CDR2 YYEEEE. The CDR3 reads CASGGVMMNEQFF. The CDR3 bases are TGTGCCAGCGGGGGCGTCATGATGAATGAGCAGTTCTTC.

The CDR3 protein is CASRYRDEQFF. CDR3 sequence (DNA): TGTGCCAGCAGATACAGGGATGAGCAGTTCTTC. This chain uses TRBV7-9 with TRBJ2-1, with a possible D match to TRBD1 (6 bases). The CDR3 extends over 11 amino acids. Trimming took off 6 bases at V and 8 bases at J, with 8 bases between the two ends. CDR1 and CDR2 (germline): SEHNR, FQNEAQ (reference sequence). Combining the CDR3 with reference TRBV7-9 and TRBJ2-1 gives the whole variable domain DTGVSQNPRHKITKRGQNVTFRCDPISEHNRLYWYRQTLGQGPEFLTYFQNEAQLEKSRLLSDRFSAERPKGSFSTLEIQRTEQGDSAMYLCASRYRDEQFFGPGTRLTVL.

This clone appeared once. V is TRBV13 and J is TRBJ1-5; D is possibly TRBD1 (6 bases). The CDR3 contains 15 residues. V lost 2 bases and J 1 base, leaving 9 bases between the germline ends. Germline V gene sequence: CDR1 PRHDT, CDR2 FYEKMQ (reference sequence). This CDR3 is CASSLSGQSNQPQHF. The CDR3 DNA is TGTGCCAGCAGCTTATCGGGACAAAGCAATCAGCCCCAGCATTTT.

The chain uses TRBV10-2 and TRBJ2-1, with D unresolved. The CDR3 is made up of 15 amino acids. The V gene's germline CDR1 is WSHSY and CDR2 SAAADI. V was trimmed by 1 base and J by 0 bases, leaving 7 bases between them. Written as DNA, the CDR3 is TGCGCCAGCAGTGAGTGGCAACCCTCCTACAATGAGCAGTTCTTC. This gives the protein CASSEWQPSYNEQFF.

The chain uses TRBV13 and TRBJ2-3; 9 bases match TRBD2. V lost 2 bases, J lost 2 bases, and 5 bases stayed unmatched. The CDR3 is 16 amino acids. Germline V gene sequence: CDR1 PRHDT, CDR2 FYEKMQ (reference sequence). CDR3 sequence reads: CASSLTVAGDTDTQYF. CDR3 DNA sequence: TGTGCCAGCAGCTTAACGGTAGCGGGAGACACAGATACGCAGTATTTT.

This chain links TRBV5-6 with TRBJ2-7; tentative D call: TRBD2 (5 bases). Germline V gene lookup returns CDR1 SGHDT and CDR2 YYEEEE. Trimming left V 3 bases short and J 6 bases short, with 10 bases between. The CDR3 has 12 residues. The DNA of the CDR3 is TGTGCCAGCAGCTCCCTAGCTGCCGAGCAGTACTTC. As protein: CASSSLAAEQYF.

V and J are TRBV18 and TRBJ1-1, with a tentative D call TRBD1 (5 bases). The CDR3 consists of 15 residues. Germline values: CDR1 KGHSH, CDR2 LQKENI. The V end was cut by 3 bases, the J end by 4 bases, with 15 bases between. The CDR3: CASSPGGGGGTEAFF. DNA for the CDR3: TGTGCCAGCTCACCCGGTGGGGGTGGTGGCACTGAAGCTTTCTTT.

V is TRBV4-3 and J is TRBJ1-1; TRBD1 is a possible D gene (6 bases). V lost 0 bases to trimming and J lost 0 bases, with 11 bases between them. The CDR3 is 16 amino acids. Germline V CDR1 and CDR2: LGHNA, YSLEER. The CDR3 protein is CASSQDVGQLNTEAFF. In nucleotides, the CDR3 is TGCGCCAGCAGCCAAGATGTAGGACAGTTGAACACTGAAGCTTTCTTT.

The CDR3 spells CASSPGSSGNTIYF. CDR3 sequence (DNA): TGTGCCAGCAGTCCGGGGTCCTCTGGAAACACCATATATTTT. The chain employs TRBV27 and TRBJ1-3; D ambiguous. V lost 5 bases to trimming and J lost 0 bases, with 8 bases between them. This CDR3 comprises 14 residues. Germline V lookup: CDR1 MNHEY, CDR2 SMNVEV (reference sequence).

As to this clone: Other DNA sequences in this sample translate to the same CDR3. The V and J genes are TRBV4-1 and TRBJ1-5; TRBD1 might be the D (5 bases). The ends were cut back, 3 bases at V and 0 bases at J, with 6 bases in the middle. Per germline, CDR1 MGHRA and CDR2 YSYEKL. The CDR3 sequence is 14 residues long. CDR3 protein: CASSQDNSNQPQHF. The CDR3 coding sequence is TGCGCCAGCAGCCAGGACAATAGCAATCAGCCCCAGCATTTT.

The chain combines TRBV10-3 with TRBJ2-7, with TRBD1 as a possible D gene (5 bases). CDR1 and CDR2 from the germline V gene are ENHRY and SYGVKD. CDR3 length: 13 amino acids. V lost 8 bases and J lost 3, with 14 bases in between. The CDR3 loop is CAIAFRTLYEQYF. The CDR3 DNA follows: TGTGCCATCGCGTTCAGGACACTCTACGAGCAGTACTTC.

The DNA of the CDR3 is TGTGCCAGCAGCGTAGAAGGTGGCACAGATACGCAGTATTTT. Its protein is CASSVEGGTDTQYF. J is TRBJ2-3 and V is TRBV9, with unresolved D. This CDR3 spans 14 amino acids. Trimming left V 0 bases short and J 1 base short, with 6 bases between. Per germline, CDR1 SGDLS and CDR2 YYNGEE.

This clone has ten or more counts. The chain couples TRBV10-2 to TRBJ1-2; 8 bases agree with TRBD1. Germline values: CDR1 WSHSY, CDR2 SAAADI. The CDR3 is 15 residues long. Trimming removed 1 base from V and 4 bases from J; junction bases left unmatched: 5. CDR3 bases: TGCGCCAGCAGTGAGTACACAGGGGGGAGCTATGGCTACACCTTC. This sequence encodes CASSEYTGGSYGYTF.